Listed below are T cell receptor beta chains from one sample, sequenced in a study of CD8+CD57+ T cells in acquired aplastic anemia. MiXCR was run by TCRdb on the reads, yielding one entry per CDR3 protein. The table records about 120,000 distinct CDR3 sequences, about 60% of them present only once. Sequencing was done on a sample of sorted CD4+, CD8+, or CD8+CD57+ T cells (not recorded which) from PBMCs. The receptor source for this set is a human donor with aplastic anemia. Both conserved end residues are part of each CDR3. D genes are given only for firm matches. Clone size, where shown, is once, few, many, or a class for clones that have expanded.

TRBV5-1	TRBJ1-2	-	-	TGCGCCAGCAGCGTACAGGTTGGCGCTAACTATGGCTACACCTTC	CASSVQVGANYGYTF
TRBV7-9	TRBJ2-3	-	TRBD1	TGTGCCGGCAGCGTGGGACAGTCTACGCAGTATTTT	CAGSVGQSTQYF
TRBV7-6	TRBJ2-5	many	-	TGTGCCAGCAGAGCAGGGTTGGAAGAGACCCAGTACTTC	CASRAGLEETQYF
TRBV9	TRBJ2-5	-	TRBD2	TGTGCCAGCAGCTTTAGCGGGGGACTCCAAGAGACCCAGTACTTC	CASSFSGGLQETQYF
TRBV7-9	TRBJ2-7	-	-	TGTGCCAGCAGCTTAGACAGTTCAGGCTACGAGCAGTACTTC	CASSLDSSGYEQYF
TRBV12-3/TRBV12-4	TRBJ2-5	many	TRBD2	TGTGCCAGCACCGCCTTACTAGCGGGCGAGGAGACCCAGTACTTC	CASTALLAGEETQYF
TRBV6-2/TRBV6-3	TRBJ1-1	-	-	TGTGCCAGCAGTTCCTATAAGAACATGAACACTGAAGCTTTCTTT	CASSSYKNMNTEAFF
TRBV2	TRBJ1-2	-	-	TGTGCCAGCAGTGTAAACAGCTATGGCTACACCTTC	CASSVNSYGYTF
TRBV5-1	TRBJ1-4	many	TRBD1	TGCGCCAGCAGCTTGAGTCGACAGGGAGGTGAAAAACTGTTTTTT	CASSLSRQGGEKLFF
TRBV7-9	TRBJ1-2	-	-	TGTGCCAGCCGCGGGAGCGGGTCCTATGGCTACACCTTC	CASRGSGSYGYTF
TRBV20-1	TRBJ2-7	-	-	TGCAGTGCTAGAGATCCCTCATCCTACGAGCAGTACTTC	CSARDPSSYEQYF
TRBV29-1	TRBJ2-7	-	-	TGCAGCGGTAGCACAGGGTCCTACGAGCAGTACTTC	CSGSTGSYEQYF
TRBV19	TRBJ2-3	-	-	TGTGCCAGTACCCAGGGGACCACAGATACGCAGTATTTT	CASTQGTTDTQYF
TRBV19	TRBJ1-1	many	-	TGTGCCAGTAGTTCTCGGAGGGAGGTGAACACTGAAGCTTTCTTT	CASSSRREVNTEAFF
TRBV5-4	TRBJ1-6	-	-	TGTGCCAGCAGCTTGGGACGAAGAGAGTCACCCCTCCACTTT	CASSLGRRESPLHF
TRBV10-2	TRBJ1-5	few	-	TGCGCCAGCAGCTCGAAGAGGATTTCTGGGTGGCCCCAGCATTTT	CASSSKRISGWPQHF
TRBV20-1	TRBJ1-4	-	-	TGCAGTGCTTCAGTAAATGTTGATGAAAAACTGTTTTTT	CSASVNVDEKLFF
TRBV28	TRBJ2-5	-	-	TGTGCCAGCAGAATAGAAATCCAAGAGACCCAGTACTTC	CASRIEIQETQYF
TRBV20-1	TRBJ2-7	-	TRBD1	TGCAGTGCTACCACCGGGACAGGGGTCTACGAGCAGTACTTC	CSATTGTGVYEQYF
TRBV15	TRBJ2-1	-	-	TGTGCCACCAGCAGAGATATCGGGGGTGAGCAGTTCTTC	CATSRDIGGEQFF